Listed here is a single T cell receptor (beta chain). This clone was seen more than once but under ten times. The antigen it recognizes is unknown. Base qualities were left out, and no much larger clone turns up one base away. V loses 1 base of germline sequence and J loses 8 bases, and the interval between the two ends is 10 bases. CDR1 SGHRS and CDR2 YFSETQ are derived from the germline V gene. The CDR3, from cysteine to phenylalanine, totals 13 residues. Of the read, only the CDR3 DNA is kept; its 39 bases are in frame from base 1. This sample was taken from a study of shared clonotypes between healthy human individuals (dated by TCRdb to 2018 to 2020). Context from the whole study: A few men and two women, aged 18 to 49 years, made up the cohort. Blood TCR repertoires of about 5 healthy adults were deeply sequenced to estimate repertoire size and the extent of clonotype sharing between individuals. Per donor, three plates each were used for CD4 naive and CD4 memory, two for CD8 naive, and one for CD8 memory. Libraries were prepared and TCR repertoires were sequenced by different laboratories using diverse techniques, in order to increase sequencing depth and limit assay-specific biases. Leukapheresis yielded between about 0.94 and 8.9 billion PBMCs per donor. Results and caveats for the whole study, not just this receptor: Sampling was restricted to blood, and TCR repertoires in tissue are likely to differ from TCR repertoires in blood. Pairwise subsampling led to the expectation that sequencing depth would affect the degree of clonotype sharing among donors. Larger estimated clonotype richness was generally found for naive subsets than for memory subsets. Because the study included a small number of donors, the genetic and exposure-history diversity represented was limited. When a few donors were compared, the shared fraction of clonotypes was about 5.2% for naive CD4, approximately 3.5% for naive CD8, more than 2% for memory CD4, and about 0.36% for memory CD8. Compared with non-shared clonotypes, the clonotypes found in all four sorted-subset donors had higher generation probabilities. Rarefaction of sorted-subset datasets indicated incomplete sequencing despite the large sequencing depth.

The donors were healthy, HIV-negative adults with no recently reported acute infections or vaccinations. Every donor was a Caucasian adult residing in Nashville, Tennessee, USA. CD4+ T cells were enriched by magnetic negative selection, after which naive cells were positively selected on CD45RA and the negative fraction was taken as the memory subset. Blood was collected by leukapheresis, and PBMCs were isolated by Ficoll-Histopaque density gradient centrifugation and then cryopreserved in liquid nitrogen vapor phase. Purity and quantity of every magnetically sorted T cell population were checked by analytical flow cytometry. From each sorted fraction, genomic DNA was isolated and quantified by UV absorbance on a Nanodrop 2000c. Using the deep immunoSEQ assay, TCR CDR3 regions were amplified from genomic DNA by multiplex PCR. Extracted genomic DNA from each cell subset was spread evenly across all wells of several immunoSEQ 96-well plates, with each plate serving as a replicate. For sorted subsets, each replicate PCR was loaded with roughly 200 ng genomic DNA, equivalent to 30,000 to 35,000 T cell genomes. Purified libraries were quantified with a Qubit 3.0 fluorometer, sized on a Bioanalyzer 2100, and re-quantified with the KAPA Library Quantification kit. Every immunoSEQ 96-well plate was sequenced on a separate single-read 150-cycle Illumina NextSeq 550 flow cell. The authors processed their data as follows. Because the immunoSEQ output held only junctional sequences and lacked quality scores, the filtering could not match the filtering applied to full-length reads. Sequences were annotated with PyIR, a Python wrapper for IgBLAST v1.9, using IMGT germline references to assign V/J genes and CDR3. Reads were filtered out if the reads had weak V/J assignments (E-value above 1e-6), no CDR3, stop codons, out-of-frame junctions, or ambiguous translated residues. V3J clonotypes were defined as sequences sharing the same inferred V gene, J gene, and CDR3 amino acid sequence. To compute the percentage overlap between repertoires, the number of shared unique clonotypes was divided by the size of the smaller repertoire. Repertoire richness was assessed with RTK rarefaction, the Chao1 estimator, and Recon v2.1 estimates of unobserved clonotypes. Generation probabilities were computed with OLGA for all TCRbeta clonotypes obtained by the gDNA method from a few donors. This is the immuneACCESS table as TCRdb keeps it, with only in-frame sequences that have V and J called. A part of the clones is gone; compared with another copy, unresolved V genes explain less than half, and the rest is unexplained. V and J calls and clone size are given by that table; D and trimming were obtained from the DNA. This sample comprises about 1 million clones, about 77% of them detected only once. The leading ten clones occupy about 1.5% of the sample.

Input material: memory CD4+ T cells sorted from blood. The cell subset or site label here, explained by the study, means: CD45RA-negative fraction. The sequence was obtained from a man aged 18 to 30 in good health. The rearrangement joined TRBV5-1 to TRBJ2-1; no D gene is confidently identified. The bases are TGCGCCAGCAGCTTGTTGTTGGGGTATGAGCAGTTCTTC. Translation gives CASSLLLGYEQFF.